This record concerns one TCR beta chain sequence. V lost 6 bases to trimming and J lost 4 bases, with 10 bases between them. CDR3 length: 13 amino acids. Germline V gives CDR1 SNHLY, CDR2 FYNNEI. These data originate in a study of T cells of healthy individuals. MiXCR was run by TCRdb on the 5' RACE reads, yielding one entry per CDR3 protein. The sample holds approximately 100,000 distinct CDR3 sequences, 15% to 20% seen once. This sequence originates from a human donor in good health. This sequence joins TRBV2 and TRBJ1-5; D is unclear. DNA of the CDR3: TGTGCCAGCAGCGAACAGACGAATCAGCCCCAGCATTTT. Translated: CASSEQTNQPQHF.